One sample yielded the 22 T cell receptor beta chains listed below, sequenced in a study of blood T cell repertoires in COVID-19 (TCRdb year 2020). The method was the immunoSEQ multiplex PCR assay. Not all clones reach the TCRdb copy of this immuneACCESS table, which keeps in-frame sequences only. Checked studies attribute under half of the gap to unresolved V genes and leave the rest unexplained. Across this sample there are about 210,000 clones, with 80% to 85% seen only once. About 8.9% of the sample is in the top ten clones. Sample: PBMCs or T cells enriched from blood (not recorded which). The receptor source for this set is a woman aged 45-65 years with acute COVID-19.

The chain uses TRBV29-1 and TRBJ2-1, with TRBD2 matching 15 bases. The CDR3 sequence is 15 residues long. Germline V gives CDR1 SQVTM, CDR2 ANQGSEA. J lost 8 bases, V lost 3 bases, and 5 bases had no gene match. CDR3 in amino acids: CSVDWTSGGADEQFF. The CDR3 bases are TGCAGCGTTGATTGGACTAGCGGGGGGGCGGATGAGCAGTTCTTC.

This clone was found a few times. The chain links TRBV28 to TRBJ1-1; TRBD1 is a possible D gene (5 bases). Per germline, CDR1 MDHEN and CDR2 SYDVKM. The V gene lost 6 bases and the J gene lost 3 bases, with 20 bases spanning the gap. This CDR3 spans 16 amino acids. The CDR3 protein is CASSLGQMGRHTEAFF. The CDR3 DNA is TGTGCCAGCAGCTTAGGGCAGATGGGGCGGCACACTGAAGCTTTCTTT.

Regarding this clone: At the DNA level, this CDR3 is encoded by other sequences in the same sample as well. J is TRBJ1-2 and V is TRBV28; D gene unclear. The CDR3 contains 13 residues. Per the germline V gene, CDR1 is MDHEN and CDR2 is SYDVKM. V gave up 3 bases and J gave up 0 bases, with 5 bases separating them. The CDR3 coding sequence is TGTGCCAGCAGTTTGGGAGCTAACTATGGCTACACCTTC. Amino acids: CASSLGANYGYTF.

This clone occurred a few times. The chain carries TRBV7-9 and TRBJ2-1; no clear D. V lost 5 bases and J lost 10, with 12 bases in between. There are 12 residues in the CDR3. CDR1 is SEHNR, CDR2 FQNEAQ, per germline (reference sequence). For the CDR3, the DNA is TGTGCCAGCAGCGAACCTAGAGAAGAGCAGTTCTTC. Encoded protein: CASSEPREEQFF.

This chain joins TRBV7-9 and TRBJ1-6; 7 bases are a match to TRBD1. In germline, CDR1 is SEHNR, CDR2 FQNEAQ (reference sequence). The trim removed 3 bases at V and 5 bases at J, leaving 1 base unmatched. The CDR3 runs to 14 residues. DNA for the CDR3: TGTGCCAGCAGCTTGGGACAGAATAATTCACCCCTCCACTTT. Translated: CASSLGQNNSPLHF.

The chain employs TRBV19 and TRBJ1-3; no firm D call. Trimming took 5 bases from V and 0 from J, leaving 8 bases between them. From germline, CDR1 is LNHDA and CDR2 SQIVND (reference sequence). The CDR3 spans 14 residues. In DNA, the CDR3 is TGTGCCAGTAGTCCCGGTAGCTCTGGAAACACCATATATTTT. Its translation is CASSPGSSGNTIYF.

This chain connects TRBV6-5 to TRBJ1-3; D is undetermined. Trimming took 4 bases from V and 3 from J, leaving 10 bases between them. Germline lookup yields CDR1 MNHEY and CDR2 SVGAGI. This CDR3 is built from 14 residues. The CDR3 bases are TGTGCCAGCAGTTTAATCCCGGTTGGAAACACCATATATTTT. It translates to CASSLIPVGNTIYF.

As for this clone: Other nucleotide sequences from this sample produce the same CDR3. The chain couples TRBV7-9 to TRBJ1-1; no reliable D call. Germline V gene data show CDR1 as SEHNR and CDR2 as FQNEAQ (reference sequence). V was cut by 3 bases and J by 0 bases, with 8 bases left in between. The CDR3 has 14 amino acids. As DNA, the CDR3 is TGTGCCAGCAGCTTGTTTTCTGTGAACACTGAAGCTTTCTTT. This translates into CASSLFSVNTEAFF. The full variable domain, in which reference TRBV7-9 and TRBJ1-1 provide the parts outside the CDR3, is DTGVSQNPRHKITKRGQNVTFRCDPISEHNRLYWYRQTLGQGPEFLTYFQNEAQLEKSRLLSDRFSAERPKGSFSTLEIQRTEQGDSAMYLCASSLFSVNTEAFFGQGTRLTVV.

The chain has TRBV7-8 and TRBJ2-2, with a weak D call TRBD2 (6 bases). There are 14 residues in the CDR3. Germline CDR1 reads SGHVS; CDR2 reads FQNEAQ. V shed 5 bases and J shed 6 bases, with 13 bases lying between them. CDR3 protein: CASSPAGSPGELFF. CDR3 nucleotides: TGTGCCAGCAGCCCGGCGGGATCCCCCGGGGAGCTGTTTTTT.

The chain recombines TRBV19 with TRBJ1-1; the match to TRBD1 covers 7 bases. V lost 2 bases, J lost 5 bases, and 11 bases stayed unmatched. The CDR3 loop spans 16 amino acids. Germline V gives CDR1 LNHDA, CDR2 SQIVND (reference sequence). The CDR3 DNA follows: TGTGCCAGTAGTATATGGCAGGGGGTTATCGGGACTGAAGCTTTCTTT. This gives the protein CASSIWQGVIGTEAFF.

This rearrangement joins TRBV7-2 to TRBJ2-4, with 8 bases aligning to TRBD2. The germline gives CDR1 SGHTA, CDR2 FQGNSA. Unmatched junction bases numbered 6, after V lost 5 bases and J lost 3 bases. The CDR3 is 15 amino acids. The CDR3 region is CASSVSGGGKNIQYF. CDR3 bases: TGTGCCAGCAGCGTTTCCGGGGGGGGCAAAAACATTCAGTACTTC.

This clone was picked up one time. J is TRBJ1-2 and V is TRBV6-1; 8 bases fit TRBD1. The trim removed 3 bases at V and 4 bases at J, leaving 13 bases unmatched. The CDR3 loop spans 17 amino acids. From germline, CDR1 is MNHNS and CDR2 SASEGT. The CDR3 sequence is CASSDGGFRGTGYGYTF. CDR3 coding DNA: TGTGCCAGCAGTGATGGTGGTTTTCGCGGGACAGGCTATGGCTACACCTTC.

The rearrangement uses TRBV27 and TRBJ1-1, with D maybe TRBD1 (5 bases). Trimming removed 8 bases at V and 2 bases at J, with 15 bases between. CDR3 length: 14 amino acids. Germline CDR1 and CDR2: MNHEY and SMNVEV (reference sequence). CDR3 DNA sequence: TGTGCCAGCGGGCGGGGCCCTCTTAACACTGAAGCTTTCTTT. Amino acids: CASGRGPLNTEAFF.

The chain has TRBV7-9 and TRBJ2-3, with 9 bases that match TRBD2. The ends lost 5 bases at V and 5 bases at J; junction bases unmatched: 17. Germline V gene sequence: CDR1 SEHNR, CDR2 FQNEAQ (reference sequence). The CDR3 is 18 amino acids. The CDR3 DNA is TGTGCCAGCAGCCTCTATCGGGCGATAGAGACTAGCGGAGATACGCAGTATTTT. Translated, it gives CASSLYRAIETSGDTQYF.

The CDR3 reads CASLRGDGTGELFF. In nucleotides, the CDR3 is TGTGCCAGTCTCCGGGGTGACGGGACCGGGGAGCTGTTTTTT. The V gene is TRBV28, the J gene TRBJ2-2, with TRBD2 as a possible D gene (5 bases). The CDR3 is 14 amino acids. Trimming pared 9 bases from V and 5 bases from J, leaving 16 bases between. Looked up from germline, CDR1 is MDHEN and CDR2 is SYDVKM.

V usage is TRBV6-5 and J usage is TRBJ1-3; 7 nucleotides align to TRBD1. CDR3 length: 14 residues. CDR1 and CDR2 from the germline V gene are MNHEY and SVGAGI. With 6 bases clipped from V and 2 bases from J, the junction kept 4 bases outside the gene matches. CDR3 sequence (DNA): TGTGCCAGCAGCGGCGACAGGGCTGGAAACACCATATATTTT. Amino acid sequence: CASSGDRAGNTIYF.

V usage is TRBV7-2 and J usage is TRBJ1-2, with D tentatively TRBD1 (6 bases). Per germline, CDR1 SGHTA and CDR2 FQGNSA. Between the trimmed V and J ends, which lost 1 base and 6 bases, there was a span of 12 bases. CDR3 length: 14 residues. The DNA of the CDR3 is TGTGCCAGCAGCTTAGGCACGGGACAAAATGGCTACACCTTC. Amino acids: CASSLGTGQNGYTF.

This rearrangement joins TRBV2 to TRBJ1-2; 7 nucleotides agree with TRBD1. Germline V gene sequence: CDR1 SNHLY, CDR2 FYNNEI. The CDR3 is 16 residues long. J was trimmed by 2 bases and V by 6 bases; bases with no gene match: 12. Here the CDR3 reads CASSKIIGTANYGYTF. CDR3 DNA sequence: TGTGCCAGCAGCAAGATCATTGGGACAGCCAACTATGGCTACACCTTC. The full variable domain, with the rest looked up from reference TRBV2 and TRBJ1-2, is EPEVTQTPSHQVTQMGQEVILRCVPISNHLYFYWYRQILGQKVEFLVSFYNNEISEKSEIFDDQFSVERPDGSNFTLKIRSTKLEDSAMYFCASSKIIGTANYGYTFGSGTRLTVV.

In this sample, this clone turned up a few times. The V gene is TRBV7-2, the J gene TRBJ2-7; 9 bases are shared with TRBD2. CDR1 SGHTA and CDR2 FQGNSA come from the germline V gene. The CDR3 runs to 17 residues. Trimming took 3 bases from V and 1 from J; bases not matched to a gene: 10. For the CDR3, the DNA is TGTGCCAGCAGCTTGGGCCTCGGCGGGAGGGGGTCCTACGAGCAGTACTTC. Encoded protein: CASSLGLGGRGSYEQYF.

This sequence joins TRBV7-2 and TRBJ1-1; the D is unclear. V was cut by 5 bases and J by 0 bases, with 13 bases left in between. Germline V gives CDR1 SGHTA, CDR2 FQGNSA. The CDR3 sequence is 15 residues long. Written as DNA, the CDR3 is TGTGCCAGCAGCCACAATTCTCAGGTGAACACTGAAGCTTTCTTT. Residues: CASSHNSQVNTEAFF.

J is TRBJ2-7 and V is TRBV2, with D unresolved. Germline V gene data show CDR1 as SNHLY and CDR2 as FYNNEI. V lost 0 bases, J lost 9 bases, and 9 bases lay in between. The CDR3 sequence is 12 residues long. CDR3 region: CASSEALIGQYF. CDR3 bases: TGTGCCAGCAGTGAAGCGCTTATCGGGCAGTACTTC.

The rearrangement joins TRBV10-3 to TRBJ2-7; a possible D gene is TRBD2 (7 bases). Trimming pared 3 bases from V and 4 bases from J, leaving 10 bases between. CDR3 size: 13 residues. Germline CDR1 is ENHRY and CDR2 is SYGVKD. The CDR3 DNA sequence: TGTGCCATCAGTGACGGGGGGACATACGAGCAGTACTTC. Its protein product is CAISDGGTYEQYF.